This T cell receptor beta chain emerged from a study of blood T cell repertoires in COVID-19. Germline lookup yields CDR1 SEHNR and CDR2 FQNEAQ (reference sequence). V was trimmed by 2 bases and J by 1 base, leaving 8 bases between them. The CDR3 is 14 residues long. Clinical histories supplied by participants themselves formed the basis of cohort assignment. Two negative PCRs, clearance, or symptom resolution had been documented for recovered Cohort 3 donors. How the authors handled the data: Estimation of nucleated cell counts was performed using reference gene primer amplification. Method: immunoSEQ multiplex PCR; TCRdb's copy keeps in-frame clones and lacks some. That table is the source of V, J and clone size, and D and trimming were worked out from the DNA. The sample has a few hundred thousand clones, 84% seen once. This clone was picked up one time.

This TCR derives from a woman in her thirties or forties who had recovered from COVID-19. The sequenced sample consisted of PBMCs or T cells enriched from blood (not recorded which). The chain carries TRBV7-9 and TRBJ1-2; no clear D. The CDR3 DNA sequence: TGTGCCAGCAGCTTAAGTATAGTTAACTATGGCTACACCTTC. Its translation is CASSLSIVNYGYTF.